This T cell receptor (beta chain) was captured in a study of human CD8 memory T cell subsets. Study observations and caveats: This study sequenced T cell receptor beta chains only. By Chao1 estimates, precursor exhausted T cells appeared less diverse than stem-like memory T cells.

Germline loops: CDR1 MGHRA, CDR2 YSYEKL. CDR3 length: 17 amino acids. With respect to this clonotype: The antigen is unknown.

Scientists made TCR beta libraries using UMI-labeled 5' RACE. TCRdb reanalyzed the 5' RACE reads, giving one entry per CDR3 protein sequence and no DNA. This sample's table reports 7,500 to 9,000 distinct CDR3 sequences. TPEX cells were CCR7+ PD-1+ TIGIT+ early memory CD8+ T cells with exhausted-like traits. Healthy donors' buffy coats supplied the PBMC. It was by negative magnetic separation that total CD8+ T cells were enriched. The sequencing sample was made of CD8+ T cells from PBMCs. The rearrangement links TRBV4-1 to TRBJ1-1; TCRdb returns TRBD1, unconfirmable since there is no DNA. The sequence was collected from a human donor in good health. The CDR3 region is CASSQRAGAGRGTEAFF.